The source of this T cell receptor beta chain is a study of cytomegalovirus exposure and HLA in healthy donors. Study at large: From some 190 million T cells, an earlier analysis saw roughly 110 million unique TCR beta sequences.

Trimming left V 0 bases short and J 3 bases short, with 7 bases between. Germline V gene lookup returns CDR1 LNHNV and CDR2 YYDKDF (reference sequence). There are 14 residues in the CDR3. Points on this clone: Its target is not known.

Study-level results: With high specificity and sensitivity, the classifier reportedly diagnosed cytomegalovirus status. Some V segments, TRBV6-2 and TRBV6-3 among them, were indistinguishable and were therefore excluded.

The PCR had 60 Vbeta and 13 Jbeta primers. Measured with immunoSEQ multiplex PCR; TCRdb has only the in-frame clones, and not every one. The data hold 100,000 or so clones, with around 84% observed a single time. The chain couples TRBV15 to TRBJ2-3; no clear D gene. Sequences were obtained from PBMCs. This sequence was found in a man between 18 and 29 years old in good health and CMV-seronegative. The CDR3 sequence: CATSRDSVTDTQYF. The CDR3 nucleotides are TGTGCCACCAGCAGAGATTCGGTGACAGATACGCAGTATTTT.